This T cell receptor (beta chain) appears in the sequencing data of a study of T cells in Graves' hyperthyroidism and ophthalmopathy. Regions amplified from RNA transcripts were the TCR beta CDR3 regions. The TCR CDR3 was amplified in a first-round RT-PCR using the HTBI primer set. In TCRdb, the multiplex PCR reads were re-called with MiXCR into one record per CDR3 protein. The profile shows fewer than 500,000 distinct CDR3 sequences, 14% of them singletons. The V end was cut by 4 bases, the J end by 7 bases, with 11 bases between. Per the germline V gene, CDR1 is MNHNS and CDR2 is SASEGT. The CDR3 is made up of 12 amino acids. This clonotype showed up many times. The target antigen is unknown. More than 9.5 ml fresh peripheral blood yielded the PBMCs. Study-wide findings and caveats: Also found in blood were most expanded thyroid clonotypes above 0.001.

This clonotype was obtained from a woman in her thirties with Graves' ophthalmopathy. Sequencing used blood. The chain is built from TRBV6-1 and TRBJ2-7; D tentatively fits TRBD1 or TRBD2 (5 bases each). The CDR3 DNA reads as TGTGCCAGCAGTGGGGAGACAGCAGAGCAGTACTTC. Translated: CASSGETAEQYF.